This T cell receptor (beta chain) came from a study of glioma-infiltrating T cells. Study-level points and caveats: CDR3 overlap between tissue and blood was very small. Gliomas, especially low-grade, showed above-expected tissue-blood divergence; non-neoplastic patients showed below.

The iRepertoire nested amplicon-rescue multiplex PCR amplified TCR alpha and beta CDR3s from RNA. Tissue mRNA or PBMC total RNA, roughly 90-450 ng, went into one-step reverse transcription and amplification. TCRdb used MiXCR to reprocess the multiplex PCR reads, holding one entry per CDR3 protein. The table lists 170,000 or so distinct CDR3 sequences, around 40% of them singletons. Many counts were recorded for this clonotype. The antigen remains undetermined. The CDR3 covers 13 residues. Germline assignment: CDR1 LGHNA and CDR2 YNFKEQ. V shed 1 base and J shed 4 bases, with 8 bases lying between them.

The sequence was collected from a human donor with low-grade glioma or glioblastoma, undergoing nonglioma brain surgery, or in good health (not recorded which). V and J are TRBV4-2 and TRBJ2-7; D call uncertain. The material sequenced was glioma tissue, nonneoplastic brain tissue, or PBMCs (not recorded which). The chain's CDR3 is CASSQGSTYEQYF. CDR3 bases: TGTGCCAGCAGCCAAGGAAGCACTTACGAGCAGTACTTC.